The next 6 T cell receptor beta chains were all read from a single sample in a study of a mutant IDH1 vaccine in newly diagnosed glioma. Libraries were prepared by immunoSEQ multiplex PCR; TCRdb keeps only in-frame clonotypes and omits some of them. This sample carries around 35,000 clones, around 83% of them seen once, and the ten largest clones take approximately 22%. These receptors have no identified antigens. Time point described: week 5, during vaccination. All doses held 300 ug of mutant IDH1 20-mer peptide, with topical imiquimod. This material consisted of PBMCs, taken from a glioma patient whose treatment included an IDH1 peptide vaccine. These receptors were obtained from a man aged 25-45 years with glioma.

This chain connects TRBV6-1 to TRBJ1-1; possibly TRBD1 for D (6 bases). The CDR3 has 13 amino acids. V was cut by 7 bases and J by 1 base, with 10 bases left in between. Per germline, CDR1 MNHNS and CDR2 SASEGT. The CDR3 loop reads CASTSRGNTEAFF. The CDR3 DNA reads TGTGCCAGCACGTCCAGGGGGAACACTGAAGCTTTCTTT.

V is TRBV6-6 and J is TRBJ1-6; D is unresolved. V was pared by 0 bases and J by 8 bases, with 14 bases between. Germline CDR1 MNHNY, CDR2 SVGAGI (reference sequence). This CDR3 contains 16 residues. The chain's CDR3 is CASSYSERYPDSPLHF. DNA of the CDR3: TGTGCCAGCAGTTACTCGGAGAGATATCCTGATTCACCCCTCCACTTT.

The chain carries TRBV6-5 and TRBJ2-5; D might be TRBD1 or TRBD2, each matching 6 bases. The CDR3 is 15 amino acids. Trimming stripped 5 bases from V and 1 base from J, with 14 bases between. Germline V lookup: CDR1 MNHEY, CDR2 SVGAGI. CDR3 protein: CASSPPGAGQETQYF. In nucleotides, the CDR3 is TGTGCCAGCAGTCCCCCGGGGGCTGGCCAAGAGACCCAGTACTTC.

The chain uses TRBV27 and TRBJ1-6; 8 bases agree with TRBD1. The CDR3 totals 15 residues. The ends lost 4 bases at V and 10 bases at J; junction bases unmatched: 9. Germline V gene lookup returns CDR1 MNHEY and CDR2 SMNVEV (reference sequence). In DNA form, the CDR3 reads TGTGCCAGCAGTTCCAGGACAGGGAGGACGTCACCCCTCCACTTT. Protein product: CASSSRTGRTSPLHF.

The genes are TRBV7-9 and TRBJ2-7; no firm D call. Per germline, CDR1 SEHNR and CDR2 FQNEAQ (reference sequence). Trimming cost V 3 bases and J 2 bases, with 8 bases left between them. CDR3 length equals 13 residues. The CDR3 DNA is TGTGCCAGCAGCTTGGGTCGGACCTACGAGCAGTACTTC. Its protein is CASSLGRTYEQYF.

The rearrangement joins TRBV4-3 to TRBJ1-1; 7 bases line up with TRBD1. There are 14 residues in the CDR3. Germline-derived CDR1 and CDR2 are LGHNA and YSLEER. With V trimmed by 4 bases and J by 1 base, 3 bases remained unmatched. For the CDR3, the DNA is TGCGCCAGCAGCCCAGGGACAGAGAACACTGAAGCTTTCTTT. Its protein product is CASSPGTENTEAFF.